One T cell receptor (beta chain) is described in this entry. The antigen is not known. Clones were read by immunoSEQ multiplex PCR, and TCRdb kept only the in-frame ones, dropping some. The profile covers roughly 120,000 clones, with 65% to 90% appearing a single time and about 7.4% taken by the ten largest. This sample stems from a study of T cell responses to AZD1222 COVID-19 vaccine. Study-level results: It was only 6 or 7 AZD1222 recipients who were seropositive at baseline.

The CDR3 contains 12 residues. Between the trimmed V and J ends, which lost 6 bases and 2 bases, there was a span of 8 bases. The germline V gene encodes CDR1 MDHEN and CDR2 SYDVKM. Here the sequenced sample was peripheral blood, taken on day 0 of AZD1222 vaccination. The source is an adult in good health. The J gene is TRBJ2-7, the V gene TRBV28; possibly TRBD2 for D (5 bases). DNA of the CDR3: TGTGCCAGCAGACTCGGGACCTACGAGCAGTACTTC. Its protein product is CASRLGTYEQYF.